This T cell receptor (beta chain) stems from a study of early T cells in non-severe SARS-CoV-2 infection. Study in general: The authors sequenced bulk RNA from unsorted whole blood, leaving chains unpaired. Findings of the study overall: A preference for anti-spike CD8 responses marked VDJdb matching, which missed private and CD4 specificities.

There are many counts of this clonotype. Its antigen remains unknown. Germline loops: CDR1 SGHRS, CDR2 YFSETQ. Trimming cost V 4 bases and J 12 bases, with 17 bases left between them. This CDR3 spans 13 amino acids. The TCR library protocol attached unique molecular identifiers to the individual cDNA molecules. TCRdb recomputed calls from the 5' RACE reads with MiXCR, one row per CDR3 protein. The sample lists 70,000 to 90,000 distinct CDR3 sequences, around a sixth occurring once. Sequencing used whole blood. The TCR sequence derives from an adult who was a healthcare worker with PCR-confirmed SARS-CoV-2 infection or an uninfected control (not recorded which). The J gene is TRBJ2-1, the V gene TRBV5-1, with no clear D. The CDR3 here is CASSPDGGEAQFF. For the CDR3, the DNA is TGCGCCAGCAGCCCGGATGGCGGAGAGGCGCAGTTCTTC.